The clone carrying this TCR beta chain is labeled medium-sized. The antigen is not known. Trimming cost V 9 bases and J 5 bases, with 11 bases left between them. Germline CDR1 reads SGHRS; CDR2 reads YFSETQ. The CDR3 contains 12 residues. This sample was included in a study of immune heterogeneity within non-small cell lung tumors. Notes on the study in general: Identical dominant CDR3 beta clonotypes showed recurrence across tumor sites within a patient, and site-unique high-frequency clones were also present. A moderate but significant correlation was found, linking local T-cell clonality with local tumor mutational burden (R around 0.34).

Each sample used roughly 600 ng of genomic DNA from bulk tumor tissue. Several biopsies were spaced far apart within each primary tumor and obtained as surgery took place. The study cohort was described as untreated, and its members had newly diagnosed non-small cell lung cancer. They went on to have curative surgery. Amplification of the TCR beta CDR3 was achieved through multiplex PCR with 32 V and 13 J primers. One entry per CDR3 protein results from TCRdb running MiXCR on the multiplex PCR reads. The profile shows approximately 6,100 distinct CDR3 sequences, more than 15% of them singletons. The sequence came from a middle-aged man with non-small cell lung cancer. V and J are TRBV5-1 and TRBJ2-2; no clear D. The source material was lung tumor tissue. This CDR3 is CAIRLRTGELFF. CDR3 sequence (DNA): TGCGCCATAAGACTGAGAACCGGGGAGCTGTTTTTT.